The T cell receptor (beta chain) under discussion was sequenced for a study of PD-1 blockade in classical Hodgkin lymphoma. The method was immunoSEQ multiplex PCR; TCRdb's version includes in-frame clones alone and lacks a portion of them. The data contain 70,000 or so clones, 90% to 95% of them singletons. Relapse after autologous stem cell transplantation occurred in every patient, and brentuximab vedotin exposure varied. The V end lost 0 bases, the J end lost 4 bases, and 15 bases lay between the germline ends. This CDR3 contains 16 residues. CDR1 is SGDLS and CDR2 is YYNGEE in the germline V gene.

Material: peripheral blood mononuclear cells (PBMCs), obtained at baseline. The sequence derives from a human donor with classical Hodgkin lymphoma. This chain links TRBV9 with TRBJ2-3; TRBD1 or TRBD2 may be the D gene (6 bases each). CDR3 residues: CASSVAGQPGADTQYF. The CDR3 DNA reads as TGTGCCAGCAGCGTAGCTGGACAGCCGGGAGCAGATACGCAGTATTTT.